This T cell receptor beta chain originates from a study of blood T cell repertoires in COVID-19. Whole-study context: T cells, B-cell-depleted T cells, or PBMCs supplied cDNA or gDNA.

This CDR3 contains 15 residues. Trimming took 4 bases from V and 1 from J; bases not matched to a gene: 5. Germline V CDR1 and CDR2: SGDLS, YYNGEE. Only a few counts were recorded for this clone. Original handling: From reference gene primer amplification, estimates of nucleated cell counts were derived. Some clones are missing from TCRdb's copy, which holds only in-frame ones; the method was immunoSEQ multiplex PCR. V and J calls plus clone size are reproduced from that table; the DNA served to infer D and trimming. This table holds tens of thousands of clones, 75% to 90% found once. Sequences were obtained from peripheral blood. The chain uses TRBV9 and TRBJ2-7, with 10 nucleotides matching TRBD2. This TCR derives from a human donor in a cohort sampled during active COVID-19. The CDR3 nucleotides are TGTGCCAGCAGCCCGGGACTAGCGCATTCCTACGAGCAGTACTTC. It is translated as CASSPGLAHSYEQYF.